The rows below give T cell receptor beta chains drawn from one sample of a study of shared clonotypes between healthy human individuals. The table came from immunoSEQ multiplex PCR; TCRdb's copy has only in-frame clones and leaves some out. The sample records roughly 2,000,000 clones, 85% to 95% being singletons. The material sequenced was naive CD8+ T cells sorted from blood. These receptors originate from a young man in good health. Each CDR3 is given with its conserved first and last residue. The D gene is left open where the match is weak. The size of a clone is reported for some rows only, either as once, few or many, or as a class for expanded clones.

v_call	j_call	clone_size	d_call	cdr3_aa	cdr3_nt
TRBV11-2	TRBJ1-1	-	TRBD1	CASSSRQGGSEAFF	TGTGCCAGCAGCTCACGACAGGGTGGCTCTGAAGCTTTCTTT
TRBV29-1	TRBJ2-7	-	-	CSVEVGTPSYEQYF	TGCAGCGTTGAAGTGGGGACACCCTCCTACGAGCAGTACTTC
TRBV14	TRBJ2-5	-	-	CASSPFGLTQETQYF	TGTGCCAGCAGCCCCTTTGGACTGACCCAAGAGACCCAGTACTTC
TRBV5-4	TRBJ1-6	once	TRBD1	CASSSRDRGIESPLHF	TGTGCCAGCAGCTCCAGGGACAGGGGGATCGAATCACCCCTCCACTTT
TRBV7-2	TRBJ1-3	-	-	CASSLAEEGTGNTIYF	TGTGCCAGCAGCTTAGCGGAGGAGGGTACTGGAAACACCATATATTTT
TRBV6-1	TRBJ2-3	-	-	CASSVEWTVLSTDTQYF	TGTGCCAGCAGTGTAGAATGGACAGTCCTTAGCACAGATACGCAGTATTTT
TRBV28	TRBJ1-2	-	-	CASSLNLGYGYTF	TGTGCCAGCAGCCTCAACCTAGGCTATGGCTACACCTTC
TRBV30	TRBJ2-7	-	TRBD1	CAWTGTGGREQYF	TGTGCCTGGACCGGGACAGGGGGCCGGGAGCAGTACTTC
TRBV7-8	TRBJ2-5	-	-	CASSPEDLQETQYF	TGTGCCAGCAGCCCAGAGGACTTACAAGAGACCCAGTACTTC
TRBV5-4	TRBJ2-7	-	TRBD1	CASSLMGQGGLEQYF	TGTGCCAGCAGCTTGATGGGACAGGGGGGCCTCGAGCAGTACTTC
TRBV4-1	TRBJ2-2	-	-	CASSQQPGQRVGELFF	TGCGCCAGCAGCCAGCAGCCGGGACAGCGGGTCGGGGAGCTGTTTTTT
TRBV7-9	TRBJ2-1	-	-	CASSLVVNEQFF	TGTGCCAGCAGCTTAGTGGTGAATGAGCAGTTCTTC
TRBV12-5	TRBJ1-6	-	-	CASGLAGSPLHF	TGTGCTAGTGGTTTGGCCGGTTCACCCCTCCACTTT
TRBV7-9	TRBJ1-2	-	-	CASSQDREPPNYGYTF	TGTGCCAGCAGCCAGGACAGAGAACCTCCCAACTATGGCTACACCTTC
TRBV7-9	TRBJ1-4	-	-	CASRDFNEKLFF	TGTGCCAGCAGAGACTTTAATGAAAAACTGTTTTTT
TRBV6-6	TRBJ2-7	-	-	CASSPDPLGEQYF	TGTGCCAGCAGTCCCGATCCCTTGGGGGAGCAGTACTTC
TRBV27	TRBJ2-7	-	TRBD1	CASSLGTGQYEQYF	TGTGCCAGCAGTTTAGGGACAGGGCAGTACGAGCAGTACTTC
TRBV5-6	TRBJ2-1	-	TRBD1	CASSLVEGAAYNEQFF	TGTGCCAGCAGCTTGGTTGAGGGGGCAGCCTACAATGAGCAGTTCTTC
TRBV4-1	TRBJ2-7	-	-	CASSPREGGYEQYF	TGCGCCAGCAGCCCGCGGGAAGGGGGCTACGAGCAGTACTTC
TRBV30	TRBJ1-1	once	-	CAWSVSSDLEAFF	TGTGCCTGGAGTGTCAGTTCCGACCTTGAAGCTTTCTTT
TRBV29-1	TRBJ2-3	-	-	CSVDWGSGTDTQYF	TGCAGCGTTGATTGGGGTAGCGGCACAGATACGCAGTATTTT
TRBV4-3	TRBJ2-1	-	-	CASSQSHLGGSYNEQFF	TGCGCCAGCAGTCAAAGCCACCTAGGAGGCTCCTACAATGAGCAGTTCTTC
TRBV7-2	TRBJ1-5	-	TRBD1	CASSSGTGYNQPQHF	TGTGCCAGCAGCTCTGGGACAGGGTACAATCAGCCCCAGCATTTT
TRBV7-8	TRBJ2-3	-	TRBD2	CASSFTSGQDTQYF	TGTGCCAGCAGCTTCACTAGCGGCCAAGATACGCAGTATTTT
TRBV14	TRBJ1-2	-	-	CASSQNRDLVYGYTF	TGTGCCAGCAGCCAAAACAGGGATCTGGTCTATGGCTACACCTTC
TRBV27	TRBJ2-2	-	-	CASSSVVGELFF	TGTGCCAGCAGTTCCGTGGTCGGGGAGCTGTTTTTT
TRBV28	TRBJ1-2	-	-	CASSFRYGYTF	TGTGCCAGCAGTTTTAGGTATGGCTACACCTTC
TRBV6-5	TRBJ1-4	-	TRBD1	CASSYSTGGNEKLFF	TGTGCCAGCAGTTACTCGACAGGGGGGAATGAAAAACTGTTTTTT
TRBV14	TRBJ1-6	-	-	CASSQDRTWGSPLHF	TGTGCCAGCAGCCAAGATAGGACCTGGGGTTCACCCCTCCACTTT
TRBV5-1	TRBJ1-2	-	TRBD1	CASSPHRGQEDYGYTF	TGCGCCAGCAGCCCACACCGGGGACAGGAAGACTATGGCTACACCTTC
TRBV11-2	TRBJ2-7	-	TRBD2	CASSLEREGSYEQYF	TGTGCCAGCAGCTTAGAGCGGGAGGGTTCCTACGAGCAGTACTTC
TRBV7-9	TRBJ2-3	-	-	CASRGTTDTQYF	TGTGCCAGCAGGGGGACGACAGATACGCAGTATTTT
TRBV2	TRBJ2-7	-	-	CASSEPTGIYEQYF	TGTGCCAGCAGTGAGCCGACAGGAATCTACGAGCAGTACTTC
TRBV27	TRBJ2-7	-	TRBD1	CASSLTGSGEREQYF	TGTGCCAGCAGTTTGACAGGGTCAGGGGAACGCGAGCAGTACTTC
TRBV5-8	TRBJ2-7	-	-	CASSLGHEQYF	TGTGCCAGCAGCCTCGGTCACGAGCAGTACTTC
TRBV11-2	TRBJ2-5	-	-	CASSLGVGLQETQYF	TGTGCCAGCAGCTTAGGGGTGGGACTGCAAGAGACCCAGTACTTC
TRBV28	TRBJ2-7	-	-	CASSSSTYEQYF	TGTGCCAGCAGTTCAAGCACCTACGAGCAGTACTTC
TRBV4-3	TRBJ2-7	-	TRBD1	CASSPGQGSYEQYF	TGCGCCAGCTCGCCGGGACAGGGGTCCTACGAGCAGTACTTC
TRBV12-5	TRBJ2-3	-	-	CASSSARVADTQYF	TGTGCTAGTTCTTCGGCCAGGGTAGCAGATACGCAGTATTTT
TRBV11-2	TRBJ1-4	-	-	CASSSRRSYILANEKLFF	TGTGCCAGCAGCTCTAGACGGTCTTATATATTAGCTAATGAAAAACTGTTTTTT
TRBV6-4	TRBJ1-1	-	-	CASSDGSEAFF	TGTGCCAGCAGTGACGGGAGTGAAGCTTTCTTT
TRBV25-1	TRBJ2-5	-	-	CASSDRDGQETQYF	TGTGCCAGCAGTGATAGGGACGGACAAGAGACCCAGTACTTC
TRBV6-6	TRBJ2-2	few	-	CASSGGTGELFF	TGTGCCAGCAGCGGAGGGACCGGGGAGCTGTTTTTT
TRBV25-1	TRBJ2-7	-	TRBD2	CASSGFVRGGGAYEQYF	TGTGCCAGCAGTGGCTTTGTACGGGGCGGGGGTGCCTACGAGCAGTACTTC
TRBV5-6	TRBJ2-7	-	TRBD2	CASSSTPLAGEMYEQYF	TGTGCCAGCAGCTCCACCCCCTTGGCGGGAGAAATGTACGAGCAGTACTTC
TRBV15	TRBJ2-1	-	TRBD2	CATSRGFAGGIYNEQFF	TGTGCCACCAGCAGAGGATTTGCGGGGGGGATTTACAATGAGCAGTTCTTC
TRBV6-5	TRBJ2-2	-	-	CASSYSLTTGELFF	TGTGCCAGCAGTTACTCGTTGACCACCGGGGAGCTGTTTTTT
TRBV7-8	TRBJ2-2	-	-	CASSWDAGELFF	TGTGCCAGCAGCTGGGACGCCGGGGAGCTGTTTTTT
TRBV7-6	TRBJ2-5	-	-	CASSLDGGQETQYF	TGTGCCAGCAGCTTAGATGGCGGGCAAGAGACCCAGTACTTC
TRBV11-3	TRBJ2-1	-	TRBD1	CASSLIPGQGHNEQFF	TGTGCCAGCAGCTTGATTCCGGGACAGGGCCACAATGAGCAGTTCTTC
TRBV7-9	TRBJ2-3	-	TRBD1	CASSSQGVDVDTQYF	TGTGCCAGCAGCTCCCAGGGGGTTGATGTAGATACGCAGTATTTT
TRBV7-2	TRBJ2-3	-	TRBD2	CATSGGGGDTQYF	TGTGCAACAAGCGGGGGGGGCGGAGATACGCAGTATTTT